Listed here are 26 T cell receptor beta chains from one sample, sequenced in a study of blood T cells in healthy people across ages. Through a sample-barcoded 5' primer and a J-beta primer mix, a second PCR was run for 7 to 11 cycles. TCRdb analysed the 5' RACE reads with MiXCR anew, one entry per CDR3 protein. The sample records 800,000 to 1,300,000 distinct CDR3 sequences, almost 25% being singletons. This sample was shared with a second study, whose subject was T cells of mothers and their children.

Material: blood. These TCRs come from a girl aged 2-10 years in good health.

The chain's CDR3 is CASSQGVAQFF. The CDR3, as DNA: TGTGCCAGCTCCCAGGGAGTGGCGCAGTTCTTC. J is TRBJ2-1 and V is TRBV6-5, with D perhaps assigned TRBD1 or TRBD2 (5 bases each). The V end was cut by 8 bases, the J end by 12 bases, with 14 bases between. Germline CDR1 is MNHEY and CDR2 is SVGAGI. CDR3 length: 11 residues.

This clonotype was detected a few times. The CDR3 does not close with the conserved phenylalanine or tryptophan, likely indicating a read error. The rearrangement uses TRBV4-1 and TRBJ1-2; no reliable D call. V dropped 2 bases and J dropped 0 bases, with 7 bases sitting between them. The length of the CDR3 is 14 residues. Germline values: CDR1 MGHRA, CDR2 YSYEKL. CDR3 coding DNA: TGCGCCAGCAGCCAATTTGGTACTAACTATGGCTACACCCTC. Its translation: CASSQFGTNYGYTL.

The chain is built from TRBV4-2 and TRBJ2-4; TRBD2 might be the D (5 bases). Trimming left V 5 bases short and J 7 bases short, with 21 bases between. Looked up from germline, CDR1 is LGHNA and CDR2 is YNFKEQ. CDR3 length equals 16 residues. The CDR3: CASSEEWQAVGNIQYF. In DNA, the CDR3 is TGTGCCAGCAGCGAGGAGTGGCAAGCGGTTGGGAACATTCAGTACTTC.

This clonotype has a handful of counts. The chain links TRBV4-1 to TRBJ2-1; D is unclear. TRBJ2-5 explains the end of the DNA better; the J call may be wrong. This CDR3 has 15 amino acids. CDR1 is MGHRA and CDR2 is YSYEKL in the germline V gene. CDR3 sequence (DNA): TGCGCCAGCAGCTCGAGACCACTAAGGGAAGAGACCCAGTACTTC. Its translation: CASSSRPLREETQYF.

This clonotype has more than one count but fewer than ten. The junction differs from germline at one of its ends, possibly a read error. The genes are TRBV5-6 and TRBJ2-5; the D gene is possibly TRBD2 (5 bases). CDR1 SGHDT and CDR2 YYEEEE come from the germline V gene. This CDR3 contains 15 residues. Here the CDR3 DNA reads TGCGCCAGCAGCCCGGACTCTCAAATGGGGGAGACCCAGTACTTC. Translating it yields CASSPDSQMGETQYF. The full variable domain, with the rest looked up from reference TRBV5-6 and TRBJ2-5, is DAGVTQSPTHLIKTRGQQVTLRCSPKSGHDTVSWYQQALGQGPQFIFQYYEEEERQRGNFPDRFSGHQFPNYSSELNVNALLLGDSALYLCASSPDSQMGETQYFGPGTRLLVL.

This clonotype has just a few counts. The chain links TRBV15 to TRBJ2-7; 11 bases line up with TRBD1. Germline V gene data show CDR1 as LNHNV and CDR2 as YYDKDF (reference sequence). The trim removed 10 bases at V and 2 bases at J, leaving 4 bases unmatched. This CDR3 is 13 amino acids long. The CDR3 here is CAIPGQGAYEQYF. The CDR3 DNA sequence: TGTGCCATCCCGGGACAGGGGGCCTACGAGCAGTACTTC.

CDR3 residues: CASSWVTGDYNEQFF. In DNA, the CDR3 is TGTGCCAGCAGCTGGGTCACAGGGGACTACAATGAGCAGTTCTTC. The V and J genes are TRBV2 and TRBJ2-1, with TRBD1 matching 7 bases. There are 15 residues in the CDR3. V was clipped by 6 bases and J by 3 bases; unmatched bases: 8. Germline CDR1 SNHLY, CDR2 FYNNEI.

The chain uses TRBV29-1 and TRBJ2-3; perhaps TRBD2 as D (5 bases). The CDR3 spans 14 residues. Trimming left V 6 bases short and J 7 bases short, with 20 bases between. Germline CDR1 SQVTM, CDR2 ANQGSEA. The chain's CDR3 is CSVPGWRPGYTQYF. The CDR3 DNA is TGCAGCGTCCCCGGGTGGCGACCGGGGTATACGCAGTATTTT.

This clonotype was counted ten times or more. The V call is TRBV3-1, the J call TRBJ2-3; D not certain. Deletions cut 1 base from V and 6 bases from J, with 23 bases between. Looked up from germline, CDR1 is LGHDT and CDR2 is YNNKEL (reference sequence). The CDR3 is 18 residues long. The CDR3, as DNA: TGTGCCAGCAGCCAAGTAAGCCTCCCCACAACCCAGTGGGATACGCAGTATTTT. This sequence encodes CASSQVSLPTTQWDTQYF.

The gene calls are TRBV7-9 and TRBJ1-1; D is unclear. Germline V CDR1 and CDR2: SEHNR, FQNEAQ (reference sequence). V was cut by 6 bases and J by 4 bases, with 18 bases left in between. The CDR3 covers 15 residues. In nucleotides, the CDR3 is TGTGCCAGCAGAGGGAGGACCCGGTGGGGCACTGAAGCTTTCTTT. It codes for CASRGRTRWGTEAFF.

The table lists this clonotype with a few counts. The CDR3 loop is CASSSRQGPIYGYTF. The CDR3 DNA is TGTGCCAGCAGTTCCAGACAGGGCCCAATTTATGGCTACACCTTC. The chain uses TRBV27 and TRBJ1-2, with 7 bases fitting TRBD1. V dropped 4 bases and J dropped 5; count of bases not matched to a gene: 10. Germline V gives CDR1 MNHEY, CDR2 SMNVEV (reference sequence). This CDR3 has 15 residues.

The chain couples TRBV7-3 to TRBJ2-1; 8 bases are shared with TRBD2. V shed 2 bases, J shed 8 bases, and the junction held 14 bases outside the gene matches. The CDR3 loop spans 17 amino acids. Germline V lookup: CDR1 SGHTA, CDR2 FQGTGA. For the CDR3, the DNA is TGTGCCAGCAGCTTAGGGGTGAACGCGGGGGGCCGCGATGAGCAGTTCTTC. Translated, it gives CASSLGVNAGGRDEQFF.

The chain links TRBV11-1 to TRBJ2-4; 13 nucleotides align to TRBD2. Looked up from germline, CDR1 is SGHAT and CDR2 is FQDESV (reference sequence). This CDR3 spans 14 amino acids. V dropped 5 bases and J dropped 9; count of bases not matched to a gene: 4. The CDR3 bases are TGTGCCAGCAGCCCGGGACTAGCGGGGCGCATTCAGTACTTC. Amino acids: CASSPGLAGRIQYF.

The CDR3 coding sequence is TGCGCCAGCAGCCGCATCCTAGCTCTCCCACAGTTCTTC. Translating gives CASSRILALPQFF. This chain links TRBV5-1 with TRBJ2-5, with a tentative D call TRBD2 (5 bases). The last part of the DNA fits TRBJ2-1 better; the J call may be wrong. Per the germline V gene, CDR1 is SGHRS and CDR2 is YFSETQ. There are 13 residues in the CDR3.

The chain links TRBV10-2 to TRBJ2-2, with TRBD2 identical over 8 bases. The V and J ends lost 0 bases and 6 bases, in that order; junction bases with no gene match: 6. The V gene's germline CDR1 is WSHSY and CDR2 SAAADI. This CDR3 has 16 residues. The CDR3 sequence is CASSESSAGVAGELFF. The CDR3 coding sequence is TGCGCCAGCAGTGAGTCGTCAGCGGGAGTTGCCGGGGAGCTGTTTTTT.

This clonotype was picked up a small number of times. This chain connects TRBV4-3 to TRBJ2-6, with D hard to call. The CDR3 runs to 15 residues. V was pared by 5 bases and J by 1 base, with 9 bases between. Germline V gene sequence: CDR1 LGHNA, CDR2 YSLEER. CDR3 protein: CASSLSFSGANVLTF. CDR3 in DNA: TGCGCCAGCAGCTTGAGTTTTTCTGGGGCCAACGTCCTGACTTTC.

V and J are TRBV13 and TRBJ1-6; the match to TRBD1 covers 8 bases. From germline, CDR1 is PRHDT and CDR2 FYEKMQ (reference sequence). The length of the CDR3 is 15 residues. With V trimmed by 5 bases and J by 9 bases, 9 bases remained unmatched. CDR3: CASSPTSDRGSPLHF. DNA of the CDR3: TGTGCCAGCAGCCCGACATCCGACAGGGGTTCACCCCTCCACTTT. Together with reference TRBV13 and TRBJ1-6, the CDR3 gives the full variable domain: AAGVIQSPRHLIKEKRETATLKCYPIPRHDTVYWYQQGPGQDPQFLISFYEKMQSDKGSIPDRFSAQQFSDYHSELNMSSLELGDSALYFCASSPTSDRGSPLHFGNGTRLTVT.

CDR3 in DNA: TGCAGCGTGGGGACAGGGGAAAGGAATGAGCAGTTCTTC. The encoded protein is CSVGTGERNEQFF. The chain links TRBV29-1 to TRBJ2-5, with 10 bases identical to TRBD1. The better agreement between TRBJ2-1 and the DNA end casts doubt on the J call. This CDR3 is built from 13 residues. The germline CDR1 and CDR2 sequences are SQVTM and ANQGSEA.

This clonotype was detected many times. The CDR3 spells CASSFWGTANTGELFF. In nucleotides, the CDR3 is TGTGCCAGCAGCTTTTGGGGGACGGCTAACACCGGGGAGCTGTTTTTT. V gene TRBV5-5 combines with J gene TRBJ2-2; D tentatively reads TRBD1 or TRBD2 (5 bases each). Germline-derived CDR1 and CDR2 are SGHKS and YYEKEE (reference sequence). V was trimmed by 2 bases and J by 2 bases, leaving 13 bases between them. The CDR3 extends over 16 amino acids.

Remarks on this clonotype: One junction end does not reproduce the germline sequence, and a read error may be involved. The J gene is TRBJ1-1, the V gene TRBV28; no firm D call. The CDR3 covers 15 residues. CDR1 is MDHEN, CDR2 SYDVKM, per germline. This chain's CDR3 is CASSPHPPKNTEAFF. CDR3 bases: TGTGCCAGCAGTCCCCATCCCCCTAAGAACACCGAAGCTTTCTTT.

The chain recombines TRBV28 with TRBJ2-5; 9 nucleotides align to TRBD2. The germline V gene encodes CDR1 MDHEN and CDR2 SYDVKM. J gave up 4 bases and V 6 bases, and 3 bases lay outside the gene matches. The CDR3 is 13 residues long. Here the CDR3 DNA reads TGTGCCAGCAGGTTTAGCGGGAGAGAGACCCAGTACTTC. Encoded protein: CASRFSGRETQYF.

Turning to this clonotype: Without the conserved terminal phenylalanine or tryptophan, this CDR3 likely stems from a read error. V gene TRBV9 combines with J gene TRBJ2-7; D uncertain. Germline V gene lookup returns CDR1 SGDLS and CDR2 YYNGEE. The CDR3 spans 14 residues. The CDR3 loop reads CTSSPWTGSYEQYL. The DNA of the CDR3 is TGTACCAGCAGCCCATGGACGGGTTCCTACGAGCAGTACCTC.

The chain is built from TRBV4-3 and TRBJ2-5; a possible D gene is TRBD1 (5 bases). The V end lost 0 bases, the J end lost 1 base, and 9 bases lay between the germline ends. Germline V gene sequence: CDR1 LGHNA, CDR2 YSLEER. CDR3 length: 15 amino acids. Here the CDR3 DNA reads TGCGCCAGCAGCCAAGATTATGACAGCCAAGAGACCCAGTACTTC. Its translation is CASSQDYDSQETQYF.

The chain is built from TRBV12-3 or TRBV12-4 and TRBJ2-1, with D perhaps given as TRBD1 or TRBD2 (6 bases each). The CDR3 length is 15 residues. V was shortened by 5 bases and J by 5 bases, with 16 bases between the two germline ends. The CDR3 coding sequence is TGTGCCAGCAGTCCCAGAAGGGGGGCAGACAATGAGCAGTTCTTC. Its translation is CASSPRRGADNEQFF.

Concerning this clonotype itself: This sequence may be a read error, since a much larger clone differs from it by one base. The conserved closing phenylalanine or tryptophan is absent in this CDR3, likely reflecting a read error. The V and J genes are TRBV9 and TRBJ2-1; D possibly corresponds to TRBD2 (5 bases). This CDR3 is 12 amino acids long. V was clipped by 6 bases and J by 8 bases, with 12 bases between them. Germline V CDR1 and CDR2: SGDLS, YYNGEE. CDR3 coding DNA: TGTGCCAGCAATTGGGCCGGGGATGAGCAGTTCTTG. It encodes CASNWAGDEQFL.

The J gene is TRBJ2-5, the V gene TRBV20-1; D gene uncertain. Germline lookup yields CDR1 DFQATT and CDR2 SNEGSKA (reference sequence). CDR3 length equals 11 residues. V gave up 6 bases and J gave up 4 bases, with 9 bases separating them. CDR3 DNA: TGCAGTGCCTACTCCCCAGAGACCCAGTACTTC. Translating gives CSAYSPETQYF.